The next 27 T cell receptor beta chains were all read from a single sample in a study of T cells after yellow fever vaccination. TCRdb processed the 5' RACE reads anew with MiXCR; each CDR3 protein has one entry. The data contain about 320,000 distinct CDR3 sequences, over 8.5% of them singletons. The sample in question was CD4+ T cells sorted from PBMCs, obtained 45 days after the yellow fever booster vaccination. The origin of the receptors is a man between 18 and 29 years old who received the YFV17D yellow fever vaccine.

This CDR3 is CASSRFEETQYF. The CDR3 nucleotides read TGTGCCAGCTCACGCTTCGAAGAGACCCAGTACTTC. V is TRBV18 and J is TRBJ2-5; no clear D. The CDR3 is 12 residues long. Trimming took 4 bases from V and 3 from J, leaving 6 bases between them. Germline-derived CDR1 and CDR2 are KGHSH and LQKENI.

This clonotype was detected a few times. The genes are TRBV7-8 and TRBJ1-5, with D perhaps TRBD1 (5 bases). Trimming removed 3 bases from V and 3 bases from J, with 12 bases in between. The CDR3 length is 15 residues. The V gene's germline CDR1 is SGHVS and CDR2 FQNEAQ. The CDR3 is CASSFLQGPNQPQHF. In DNA form, the CDR3 reads TGTGCCAGCAGCTTTCTCCAGGGCCCCAATCAGCCCCAGCATTTT.

The chain employs TRBV7-9 and TRBJ2-2; D might be TRBD1 or TRBD2, each matching 5 bases. The CDR3 extends over 14 amino acids. V lost 5 bases, J lost 5 bases, and 12 bases lay in between. Germline values: CDR1 SEHNR, CDR2 FQNEAQ (reference sequence). The CDR3 region has the DNA TGTGCCAGCAGCATTGGGACGCTGACCGGGGAGCTGTTTTTT. Its protein product is CASSIGTLTGELFF.

This clonotype was counted only a few times. CDR3 in DNA: TGTGCCAGCAGTTCCTCAGGGACTGGGGCCAACGTCCTGACTTTC. It codes for CASSSSGTGANVLTF. J is TRBJ2-6 and V is TRBV6-2 or TRBV6-3; a possible D gene is TRBD1 (5 bases). The CDR3 contains 15 residues. V was cut by 4 bases and J by 2 bases, with 9 bases left in between. Germline V lookup: CDR1 MNHEY, CDR2 SVGEGT.

This clonotype was detected a few times. The chain carries TRBV12-3 or TRBV12-4 and TRBJ2-3; D gene unclear. This CDR3 comprises 15 residues. Deletions cut 7 bases from V and 0 bases from J, with 14 bases between. This CDR3 reads CASTIGRISTDTQYF. In DNA, the CDR3 is TGTGCCAGCACTATAGGGCGGATTAGCACAGATACGCAGTATTTT.

The chain joins TRBV9 to TRBJ2-1; 9 bases are shared with TRBD2. V gave up 8 bases and J gave up 2 bases; unmatched junction bases: 11. Germline CDR1 SGDLS, CDR2 YYNGEE. The CDR3 has 16 amino acids. The CDR3 protein is CARKRGAYFAYNEQFF. The CDR3 nucleotides read TGTGCCAGAAAGCGGGGGGCCTACTTTGCCTACAATGAGCAGTTCTTC.

The chain uses TRBV10-3 and TRBJ1-5, with a possible D match to TRBD1 (5 bases). Trimming stripped 6 bases from V and 2 bases from J, with 5 bases between. Looked up from germline, CDR1 is ENHRY and CDR2 is SYGVKD. The CDR3 is made up of 12 amino acids. CDR3 residues: CAIRGGNQPQHF. In nucleotides, the CDR3 is TGTGCCATCAGGGGGGGCAATCAGCCCCAGCATTTT.

This clonotype was seen only a few times. The chain joins TRBV5-1 to TRBJ1-1; D gene unclear. With 4 bases removed from V and 5 bases from J, the gap between germline ends came to 18 bases. This CDR3 is 15 amino acids long. Germline assignment: CDR1 SGHRS and CDR2 YFSETQ. The CDR3 region has the DNA TGCGCCAGCAGCCTGGGTTCTATTAGGGCTACTGAAGCTTTCTTT. It is translated as CASSLGSIRATEAFF.

This clonotype was observed a few times. The CDR3 DNA is TGTGCCAGCTCACCATACAGGGACGTCGGCACCGGGGAGCTGTTTTTT. Protein: CASSPYRDVGTGELFF. The chain employs TRBV18 and TRBJ2-2; perhaps TRBD1 as D (6 bases). CDR3 size: 16 residues. The germline V gene has CDR1 KGHSH and CDR2 LQKENI. Trimming cost V 2 bases and J 4 bases, with 14 bases left between them.

This clonotype was recorded a few times. The CDR3 sequence is CASSLPSGTDPSAGELFF. The CDR3 coding sequence is TGCGCCAGCAGCCTGCCCTCCGGGACAGACCCTTCTGCCGGGGAGCTGTTTTTT. The gene calls are TRBV4-1 and TRBJ2-2, with 7 positions matching TRBD1. The junction had 17 bases not matched to a gene; V was cut back by 4 bases and J by 6 bases. The CDR3 loop spans 18 amino acids. CDR1 is MGHRA, CDR2 YSYEKL, per germline.

This chain links TRBV5-1 with TRBJ2-1, with TRBD2 matching 12 bases. V lost 5 bases, J lost 9 bases, and 6 bases stayed unmatched. Germline V gene sequence: CDR1 SGHRS, CDR2 YFSETQ. The CDR3 totals 14 residues. CDR3 amino acids: CASRPLAGGSEQFF. For the CDR3, the DNA is TGCGCCAGCAGACCGCTAGCGGGGGGGTCTGAGCAGTTCTTC.

This clonotype showed up just once. The rearrangement links TRBV5-6 to TRBJ2-7; possibly TRBD2 for D (6 bases). Germline V CDR1 and CDR2: SGHDT, YYEEEE. This CDR3 has 14 residues. V was shortened by 4 bases and J by 6 bases, with 17 bases between the two germline ends. CDR3 sequence (DNA): TGTGCCAGCAGCGCGCGCTCGGCGGGGCTCGAGCAGTACTTC. Protein product: CASSARSAGLEQYF.

The CDR3 DNA reads as TGTGCCAGTGGGGACGGGAATTCACCCCTCCACTTT. Translation: CASGDGNSPLHF. The chain carries TRBV28 and TRBJ1-6; D possibly corresponds to TRBD1 (5 bases). Looked up from germline, CDR1 is MDHEN and CDR2 is SYDVKM. The CDR3 extends over 12 amino acids. Trimming removed 9 bases at V and 7 bases at J, with 10 bases between.

This clonotype was observed a few times. The rearrangement links TRBV6-5 to TRBJ1-1; D is ambiguous. Per germline, CDR1 MNHEY and CDR2 SVGAGI. The length of the CDR3 is 16 residues. The V end lost 0 bases, the J end lost 1 base, and 12 bases lay between the germline ends. The CDR3 DNA reads as TGTGCCAGCAGTTACTCTGGGCATATGCCGAACACTGAAGCTTTCTTT. Translated: CASSYSGHMPNTEAFF.

A few counts support this clonotype. The J gene is TRBJ1-1, the V gene TRBV18; no reliable D call. V was trimmed by 3 bases and J by 6 bases, leaving 11 bases between them. The CDR3 runs 13 residues. Germline V CDR1 and CDR2: KGHSH, LQKENI. CDR3 nucleotide sequence: TGTGCCAGCTCACCTAACCCCGGGTCTGAAGCTTTCTTT. Its protein product is CASSPNPGSEAFF.

J is TRBJ2-3 and V is TRBV2, with 9 bases fitting TRBD2. The CDR3 totals 14 residues. Germline V lookup: CDR1 SNHLY, CDR2 FYNNEI. J gave up 8 bases and V 3 bases, and 6 bases lay outside the gene matches. The CDR3 DNA follows: TGTGCCAGCAGTGACCAGCGGGGGGCCGGTACGCAGTATTTT. Translated, it gives CASSDQRGAGTQYF. Full variable domain (missing parts from reference TRBV2 and TRBJ2-3): EPEVTQTPSHQVTQMGQEVILRCVPISNHLYFYWYRQILGQKVEFLVSFYNNEISEKSEIFDDQFSVERPDGSNFTLKIRSTKLEDSAMYFCASSDQRGAGTQYFGPGTRLTVL.

This clonotype occurred a few times. The J gene is TRBJ1-2, the V gene TRBV7-6; the D gene is possibly TRBD1 (6 bases). Trimming left V 3 bases short and J 4 bases short, with 42 bases between. The CDR3 sequence is 24 residues long. Germline CDR1 and CDR2: SGHVS and FNYEAQ. The CDR3 bases are TGTGCCAGCAGCTTCTCGTGGTTAAATCCGAAAAACCATATGAACAGGGATCAGGGCTATGGCTACACCTTC. Its protein product is CASSFSWLNPKNHMNRDQGYGYTF.

This clonotype was counted between two and nine times. The V gene is TRBV14, the J gene TRBJ2-2; D may be TRBD1 or TRBD2 (5 bases each). The CDR3 extends over 16 amino acids. The germline V gene has CDR1 SGHDN and CDR2 FVKESK. Trimming shortened V by 5 bases and J by 6 bases, and 19 bases separated the two germline ends. This CDR3 is CASSSRTGTRAGELFF. CDR3 nucleotides: TGTGCCAGCAGCTCCCGAACCGGGACGCGAGCCGGGGAGCTGTTTTTT.

Many counts were recorded for this clonotype. The chain is built from TRBV12-3 or TRBV12-4 and TRBJ2-7, with D maybe TRBD2 (6 bases). CDR3 length equals 15 residues. V was cut by 6 bases and J by 0 bases, with 15 bases left in between. The CDR3 here is CASSLGGVSSYEQYF. The CDR3, as DNA: TGTGCCAGCAGCCTGGGCGGGGTTAGCTCCTACGAGCAGTACTTC.

This chain links TRBV6-5 with TRBJ2-7; 7 bases agree with TRBD1. V shed 6 bases, J shed 0 bases, and the junction held 5 bases outside the gene matches. The CDR3 runs 14 residues. Germline CDR1 MNHEY, CDR2 SVGAGI. CDR3 nucleotides: TGTGCCAGCAGGGTGACAGGGAGCTCCTACGAGCAGTACTTC. Its translation: CASRVTGSSYEQYF.

This clonotype showed up many times. J is TRBJ1-1 and V is TRBV9; D gene unclear. Trimming stripped 4 bases from V and 1 base from J, with 11 bases between. CDR1 is SGDLS, CDR2 YYNGEE, per germline. The CDR3 is 14 residues long. The CDR3: CASSKRTGNTEAFF. For the CDR3, the DNA is TGTGCCAGCAGCAAGCGGACGGGGAACACTGAAGCTTTCTTT.

This clonotype has ten or more counts. V usage is TRBV3-1 and J usage is TRBJ1-2; D is undetermined. The CDR3 consists of 12 residues. Trimming took 1 base from V and 7 from J, leaving 7 bases between them. Germline CDR1 and CDR2: LGHDT and YNNKEL (reference sequence). This chain's CDR3 is CASSQGSGGYTF. Written as DNA, the CDR3 is TGTGCCAGCAGCCAAGGGTCCGGTGGCTACACCTTC.

This chain uses TRBV5-1 with TRBJ2-1; TRBD2 aligns across 7 bases. The length of the CDR3 is 17 residues. CDR1 is SGHRS and CDR2 is YFSETQ in the germline V gene. After removal of 6 bases from V and 0 bases from J, the junction contained 12 bases not matched to a gene. CDR3: CASTSLRGGSSYNEQFF. In nucleotides, the CDR3 is TGCGCCAGCACCTCATTGCGCGGGGGTAGCTCCTACAATGAGCAGTTCTTC.

This chain uses TRBV5-4 with TRBJ1-6, with D perhaps TRBD1 (5 bases). The V and J ends lost 0 bases and 0 bases respectively, with 10 bases between them. The CDR3 contains 17 residues. Germline assignment: CDR1 SGHNT and CDR2 YYREEE (reference sequence). As DNA, the CDR3 is TGTGCCAGCAGCTTGGGCGGGGCCAGCTCCTATAATTCACCCCTCCACTTT. This encodes CASSLGGASSYNSPLHF.

This clonotype was seen more than once but under ten times. The chain couples TRBV5-6 to TRBJ1-1; D is ambiguous. Germline CDR1 SGHDT, CDR2 YYEEEE. There are 12 residues in the CDR3. The V end lost 4 bases, the J end lost 6 bases, and 10 bases lay between the germline ends. The CDR3 region is CASSRSGPEAFF. The CDR3 nucleotides are TGTGCCAGCAGCAGGAGTGGCCCTGAAGCTTTCTTT.

This clonotype came up a few times. V usage is TRBV24-1 and J usage is TRBJ2-1; 8 bases are shared with TRBD2. The CDR3 is 14 amino acids. The V segment lost 1 base and the J segment 9 bases; nucleotides outside the gene matches: 4. In germline, CDR1 is KGHDR, CDR2 SFDVKD. The CDR3 nucleotides read TGTGCCACCAGTGATTTAGGGCGGGGGGCTGAGCAGTTCTTC. Translation gives CATSDLGRGAEQFF.

This chain uses TRBV10-3 with TRBJ1-2, with a possible D match to TRBD1 (5 bases). Germline CDR1 reads ENHRY; CDR2 reads SYGVKD. Trimming removed 1 base from V and 6 bases from J, with 9 bases in between. The CDR3 has 13 amino acids. The CDR3 here is CAISEFSGNGYTF. CDR3 sequence (DNA): TGTGCCATCAGTGAGTTTTCAGGGAATGGCTACACCTTC.